This is a list of T cell receptor beta chains from one sample in a study of T cells in localized non-small cell lung cancer. The method was immunoSEQ multiplex PCR; TCRdb's version includes in-frame clones alone and lacks a portion of them. Here the sample spans 45,000 to 65,000 clones, about three quarters being singletons. Sequencing was performed on PBMCs, taken before any cancer treatment. The receptor source for this set is a woman aged 40-69 years with stage II lung adenocarcinoma. Each CDR3 is given with its conserved first and last residue. Each record gives: V gene, CDR3 length, D gene, J gene, clone size, CDR3 protein, CDR3 DNA. A D gene is named only where the DNA matches it firmly. Clone size, where shown, is once, few, many, or a class for clones that have expanded.

V: TRBV18; length: 15; D: -; J: TRBJ1-4; size: -; CDR3: CASSLLSPTNEKLFF; DNA: TGTGCCAGCTCACTCTTAAGCCCAACTAATGAAAAACTGTTTTTT
V: TRBV4-2; length: 14; D: -; J: TRBJ2-7; size: few; CDR3: CASSQERLTGEQYF; DNA: TGTGCCAGCAGCCAAGAGCGGCTAACCGGCGAGCAGTACTTC
V: TRBV7-3; length: 20; D: TRBD2; J: TRBJ2-1; size: -; CDR3: CASSLTGVTSGAYSYNEQFF; DNA: TGTGCCAGCAGCTTAACGGGGGTGACTAGCGGGGCGTACTCCTACAATGAGCAGTTCTTC
V: TRBV18; length: 11; D: -; J: TRBJ2-3; size: -; CDR3: CASGERDTQYF; DNA: TGTGCCAGCGGCGAAAGAGATACGCAGTATTTT
V: TRBV18; length: 14; D: -; J: TRBJ1-5; size: -; CDR3: CASSPSRGDQPQHF; DNA: TGTGCCAGCTCACCGTCAAGGGGGGATCAGCCCCAGCATTTT
V: TRBV6-1; length: 12; D: -; J: TRBJ1-3; size: -; CDR3: CASSEGRNTIYF; DNA: TGTGCCAGCAGTGAAGGGAGAAACACCATATATTTT
V: TRBV5-6; length: 14; D: -; J: TRBJ1-3; size: few; CDR3: CASRKQGSGNTIYF; DNA: TGTGCCAGCAGAAAACAGGGCTCTGGAAACACCATATATTTT
V: TRBV12-5; length: 11; D: -; J: TRBJ1-1; size: -; CDR3: CASGDGTEAFF; DNA: TGTGCTAGTGGGGATGGAACTGAAGCTTTCTTT
V: TRBV6-1; length: 14; D: -; J: TRBJ1-3; size: few; CDR3: CASSGGNRGNTIYF; DNA: TGTGCCAGCAGTGGAGGTAATCGTGGAAACACCATATATTTT
V: TRBV5-1; length: 14; D: -; J: TRBJ1-4; size: -; CDR3: CASSGGQPNEKLFF; DNA: TGCGCCAGCTCTGGGGGGCAACCGAATGAAAAACTGTTTTTT
V: TRBV9; length: 14; D: -; J: TRBJ1-1; size: -; CDR3: CASSPRETNTEAFF; DNA: TGTGCCAGCAGCCCAAGGGAGACGAACACTGAAGCTTTCTTT
V: TRBV5-1; length: 14; D: -; J: TRBJ1-1; size: once; CDR3: CASSLADMRTEAFF; DNA: TGCGCCAGCAGCTTGGCGGACATGAGAACTGAAGCTTTCTTT
V: TRBV2; length: 15; D: -; J: TRBJ1-5; size: few; CDR3: CASGAPKGRNQPQHF; DNA: TGTGCCAGTGGAGCACCGAAGGGTCGCAATCAGCCCCAGCATTTT
V: TRBV29-1; length: 14; D: -; J: TRBJ1-1; size: -; CDR3: CSVVIGSYDTEAFF; DNA: TGCAGCGTTGTTATTGGGTCCTATGACACTGAAGCTTTCTTT
V: TRBV6-5; length: 15; D: -; J: TRBJ2-7; size: -; CDR3: CASSFLRDSPYEQYF; DNA: TGTGCCAGCAGTTTTCTCCGGGACTCCCCCTACGAGCAGTACTTC
V: TRBV6-6; length: 14; D: -; J: TRBJ2-3; size: -; CDR3: CASSYGPNTDTQYF; DNA: TGTGCCAGCAGTTACGGTCCAAACACAGATACGCAGTATTTT
V: TRBV19; length: 11; D: -; J: TRBJ2-1; size: -; CDR3: CASRGNEYRVF; DNA: TGTGCCAGTAGGGGAAATGAGTATAGGGTCTTC
V: TRBV7-2; length: 13; D: TRBD1; J: TRBJ1-1; size: once; CDR3: CASSFGQGEKAFF; DNA: TGTGCCAGCAGCTTCGGACAGGGGGAAAAAGCTTTCTTT
V: TRBV7-8; length: 12; D: -; J: TRBJ2-1; size: -; CDR3: CASSTQSNEQFF; DNA: TGTGCCAGCAGCACCCAAAGCAATGAGCAGTTCTTC
V: TRBV11-2; length: 18; D: -; J: TRBJ2-1; size: once; CDR3: CASSLLGTKSTLVQGQFF; DNA: TGTGCCAGCAGCCTCCTAGGGACAAAGAGTACCCTCGTACAAGGGCAGTTCTTC
V: TRBV13; length: 15; D: TRBD1; J: TRBJ1-4; size: -; CDR3: CASSRAGTANEKLFF; DNA: TGTGCCAGCAGCAGGGCCGGGACAGCTAATGAAAAACTGTTTTTT
V: TRBV5-4; length: 12; D: -; J: TRBJ1-2; size: -; CDR3: CASSSNGYGYTF; DNA: TGTGCCAGCAGCTCGAACGGCTATGGCTACACCTTC
V: TRBV29-1; length: 14; D: -; J: TRBJ1-2; size: -; CDR3: CSVEGEGTNYGYTF; DNA: TGCAGCGTTGAAGGGGAAGGGACCAACTATGGCTACACCTTC
V: TRBV5-4; length: 15; D: -; J: TRBJ2-2; size: few; CDR3: CASSLAEQGTGELFF; DNA: TGTGCCAGCAGCTTGGCCGAACAGGGCACCGGGGAGCTGTTTTTT
V: TRBV4-3; length: 15; D: -; J: TRBJ1-1; size: -; CDR3: CASSHGIPGEAEAFF; DNA: TGCGCCAGCAGCCACGGAATTCCAGGAGAAGCCGAAGCTTTCTTT
V: TRBV4-2; length: 14; D: -; J: TRBJ2-7; size: -; CDR3: CASSPDGSSYEQYF; DNA: TGTGCCAGCAGCCCCGACGGTAGCTCCTACGAGCAGTACTTC
V: TRBV7-2; length: 13; D: -; J: TRBJ2-3; size: few; CDR3: CASSLTDADTQYF; DNA: TGTGCCAGCAGCTTAACGGACGCAGATACGCAGTATTTT
V: TRBV19; length: 16; D: -; J: TRBJ2-1; size: -; CDR3: CASSSPGKGRYNEQFF; DNA: TGTGCCAGTAGTTCCCCGGGTAAGGGTAGGTACAATGAGCAGTTCTTC
V: TRBV11-3; length: 13; D: -; J: TRBJ2-2; size: -; CDR3: CASSLDPVGELFF; DNA: TGTGCCAGCAGCTTAGATCCCGTGGGGGAGCTGTTTTTT
V: TRBV11-2; length: 16; D: -; J: TRBJ2-2; size: -; CDR3: CASSSAKTGNTGELFF; DNA: TGTGCCAGCAGCTCGGCCAAGACCGGGAACACCGGGGAGCTGTTTTTT
V: TRBV7-2; length: 14; D: TRBD1; J: TRBJ2-5; size: -; CDR3: CASSFRGRSETQYF; DNA: TGTGCCAGCAGCTTCAGGGGGCGGTCAGAGACCCAGTACTTC
V: TRBV9; length: 13; D: -; J: TRBJ2-5; size: -; CDR3: CASSVSGQETQYF; DNA: TGTGCCAGCAGCGTATCGGGTCAAGAGACCCAGTACTTC
V: TRBV21-1; length: 14; D: -; J: TRBJ1-3; size: once; CDR3: CASSKEGGENTIYF; DNA: TGTGCCAGCAGCAAAGAGGGGGGAGAAAACACCATATATTTT
V: TRBV18; length: 12; D: -; J: TRBJ1-3; size: -; CDR3: CASSPQENTIYF; DNA: TGTGCCAGCTCACCACAAGAAAACACCATATATTTT
V: TRBV28; length: 14; D: -; J: TRBJ1-2; size: -; CDR3: CASSSISYRSGYTF; DNA: TGTGCCAGCAGTTCGATCTCCTATAGGTCCGGCTACACCTTC
V: TRBV19; length: 13; D: -; J: TRBJ1-2; size: -; CDR3: CASRGSLNYGYTF; DNA: TGTGCCAGTAGGGGGTCACTGAACTATGGCTACACCTTC
V: TRBV7-8; length: 14; D: TRBD1; J: TRBJ1-6; size: -; CDR3: CASSLSGGNSPLHF; DNA: TGTGCCAGCAGCTTATCAGGGGGCAACTCACCCCTCCACTTT
V: TRBV18; length: 14; D: -; J: TRBJ1-1; size: -; CDR3: CASSQGDRSPEAFF; DNA: TGTGCCAGCTCACAGGGCGACAGGTCCCCTGAAGCTTTCTTT
V: TRBV5-4; length: 14; D: -; J: TRBJ1-6; size: -; CDR3: CASSLEAGNSPLHF; DNA: TGTGCCAGCAGCCTAGAGGCAGGGAATTCACCCCTCCACTTT
V: TRBV7-3; length: 15; D: -; J: TRBJ2-3; size: -; CDR3: CASSAGTLEEDTQYF; DNA: TGTGCCAGCAGCGCCGGGACCCTAGAGGAAGATACGCAGTATTTT
V: TRBV4-2; length: 14; D: -; J: TRBJ1-2; size: -; CDR3: CASSAPTVPYGYTF; DNA: TGTGCCAGCAGCGCCCCGACAGTTCCCTATGGCTACACCTTC
V: TRBV19; length: 17; D: TRBD1; J: TRBJ1-1; size: -; CDR3: CASRTITGGAGNTEAFF; DNA: TGTGCCAGTAGGACCATTACAGGGGGCGCGGGGAACACTGAAGCTTTCTTT
V: TRBV9; length: 16; D: -; J: TRBJ2-2; size: -; CDR3: CASSAAGNSGTGELFF; DNA: TGTGCCAGCAGCGCCGCAGGGAATTCAGGGACCGGGGAGCTGTTTTTT
V: TRBV27; length: 16; D: -; J: TRBJ1-2; size: -; CDR3: CASSLKGQQYNYGYTF; DNA: TGTGCCAGCAGTTTGAAGGGGCAGCAGTATAACTATGGCTACACCTTC
V: TRBV11-3; length: 13; D: -; J: TRBJ2-2; size: -; CDR3: CASSSTLTGELFF; DNA: TGTGCCAGCAGCTCGACACTCACCGGGGAGCTGTTTTTT
V: TRBV15; length: 15; D: -; J: TRBJ1-5; size: -; CDR3: CATSRDRSGDQPQHF; DNA: TGTGCCACCAGCAGAGATCGGTCAGGGGATCAGCCCCAGCATTTT
V: TRBV27; length: 13; D: -; J: TRBJ1-5; size: -; CDR3: CASGRNSNQPQHF; DNA: TGTGCCAGCGGCCGTAATAGCAATCAGCCCCAGCATTTT
V: TRBV28; length: 15; D: TRBD2; J: TRBJ2-1; size: once; CDR3: CASSDLPGTKREQFF; DNA: TGTGCCAGCAGTGATCTTCCCGGGACTAAGCGTGAGCAGTTCTTC